This T cell receptor beta chain was obtained from a study of blood T cell repertoires in COVID-19. In the study overall: Material from acute and convalescent COVID-19 was sourced from the United States, Italy and Spain. T cells, B-cell-depleted T cells, or PBMCs provided the cDNA or gDNA that served as material.

The CDR3 is made up of 12 amino acids. V lost 5 bases and J lost 4, with 9 bases in between. Authors' data handling: Amplification of reference gene primers was used by the study to estimate nucleated cell counts. Libraries were prepared by immunoSEQ multiplex PCR; TCRdb keeps only in-frame clonotypes and omits some of them. Clonal size and the V and J genes are those of that table, whereas D and trimming came from the DNA. The sample has around 180,000 clones, 88% seen once. This clone was counted a single time. Sequencing was done on a sample of peripheral blood. This chain links TRBV12-3 or TRBV12-4 with TRBJ2-7; possibly TRBD1 for D (6 bases). The TCR sequence derives from a man between 60 and 75 years old with acute or convalescent COVID-19. Written as DNA, the CDR3 is TGTGCCAGCAGTAGAGGGGGATACGAGCAGTACTTC. Encoded protein: CASSRGGYEQYF.